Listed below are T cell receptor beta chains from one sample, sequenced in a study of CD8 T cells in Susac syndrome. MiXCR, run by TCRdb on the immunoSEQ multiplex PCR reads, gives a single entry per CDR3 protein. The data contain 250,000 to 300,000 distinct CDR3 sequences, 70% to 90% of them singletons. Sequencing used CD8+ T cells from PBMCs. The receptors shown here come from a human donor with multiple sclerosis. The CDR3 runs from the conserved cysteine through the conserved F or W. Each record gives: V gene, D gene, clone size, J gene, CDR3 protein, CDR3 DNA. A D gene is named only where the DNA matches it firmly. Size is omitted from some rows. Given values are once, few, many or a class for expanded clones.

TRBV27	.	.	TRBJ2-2	CASSSLAYTGELFF	TGTGCCAGCAGTTCCCTCGCTTACACCGGGGAGCTGTTTTTT
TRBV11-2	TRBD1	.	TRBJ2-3	CASSRPRGLGTDTQYF	TGTGCCAGCAGCCGACCCAGGGGGCTAGGCACAGATACGCAGTATTTT
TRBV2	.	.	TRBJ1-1	CAGALSDTEAFF	TGTGCCGGCGCTTTGAGTGACACTGAAGCTTTCTTT
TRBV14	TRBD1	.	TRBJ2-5	CASSQAVWDSDQETQYF	TGTGCCAGCAGCCAAGCCGTCTGGGACAGTGACCAAGAGACCCAGTACTTC
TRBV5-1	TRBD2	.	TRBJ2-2	CASSPEKGLERAGELFF	TGCGCCAGCAGCCCCGAGAAGGGACTAGAGCGGGCCGGGGAGCTGTTTTTT
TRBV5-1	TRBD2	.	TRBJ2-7	CASSLSGISSYEQYF	TGCGCCAGCAGCCTTAGCGGGATAAGCTCCTACGAGCAGTACTTC
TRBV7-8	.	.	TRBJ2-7	CASSPSGHLYEQYF	TGTGCCAGCAGCCCCTCGGGACATCTCTACGAGCAGTACTTC
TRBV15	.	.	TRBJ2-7	CATSRNPAATAGANPYEQYF	TGTGCCACCAGCAGAAACCCCGCAGCTACCGCAGGGGCCAATCCCTACGAGCAGTACTTC
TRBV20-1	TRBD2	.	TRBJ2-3	CSARAADLAGGTFSTDTQYF	TGCAGTGCTAGAGCCGCGGATTTAGCGGGAGGGACGTTTAGCACAGATACGCAGTATTTT
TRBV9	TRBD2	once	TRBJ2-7	CASSPRDRGTSGRDEQYF	TGTGCCAGCAGCCCAAGGGACAGGGGGACTAGCGGGAGAGACGAGCAGTACTTC
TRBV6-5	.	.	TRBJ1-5	CASSFPLRGGNQPQHF	TGTGCCAGCAGTTTTCCCCTTCGTGGGGGCAATCAGCCCCAGCATTTT
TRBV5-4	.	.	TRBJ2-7	CASSLFSPSREAYEQYF	TGTGCCAGCAGCTTGTTTTCACCCTCAAGAGAGGCCTACGAGCAGTACTTC
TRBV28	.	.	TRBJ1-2	CASSFGGAGYGYTF	TGTGCCAGCAGTTTCGGAGGGGCGGGTTATGGCTACACCTTC
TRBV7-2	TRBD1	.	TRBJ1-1	CASSSQGVGTEAFF	TGTGCCAGCAGCTCTCAGGGGGTCGGCACTGAAGCTTTCTTT
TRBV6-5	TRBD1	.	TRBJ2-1	CASSYPKDRGRYNEQFF	TGTGCCAGCAGTTACCCCAAGGACAGGGGGCGGTACAATGAGCAGTTCTTC
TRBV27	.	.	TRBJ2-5	CASSSQPFGVETQYF	TGTGCCAGCAGTTCCCAACCCTTCGGGGTAGAGACCCAGTACTTC
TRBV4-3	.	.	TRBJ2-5	CASSQFLDAETQYF	TGCGCCAGCAGCCAGTTTCTAGACGCCGAGACCCAGTACTTC
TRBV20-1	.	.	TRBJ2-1	CSARPKFASYNEQFF	TGCAGTGCTAGACCAAAATTTGCCTCCTACAATGAGCAGTTCTTC
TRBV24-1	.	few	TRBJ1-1	CATSGVFTEAFF	TGTGCCACTTCAGGGGTTTTCACTGAAGCTTTCTTT
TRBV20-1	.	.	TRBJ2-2	CSARKQPNTGELFF	TGCAGTGCTAGGAAACAGCCTAACACCGGGGAGCTGTTTTTT
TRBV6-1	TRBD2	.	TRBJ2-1	CASNLAGELGNEQFF	TGTGCCAGCAACCTAGCGGGAGAGCTTGGCAATGAGCAGTTCTTC
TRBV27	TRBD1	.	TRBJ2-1	CASSLLTGDNEQFF	TGTGCCAGCAGTTTGTTGACAGGGGACAATGAGCAGTTCTTC
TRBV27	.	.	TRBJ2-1	CASSTSDYEQFF	TGTGCCAGCAGCACTAGTGACTATGAGCAGTTCTTC
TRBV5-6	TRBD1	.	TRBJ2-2	CASRGQMNTGELFF	TGTGCCAGCCGGGGACAGATGAACACCGGGGAGCTGTTTTTT
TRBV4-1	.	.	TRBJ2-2	CASSQGIRVALSNTGELFF	TGCGCCAGCAGCCAAGGGATCAGAGTAGCTCTATCGAACACCGGGGAGCTGTTTTTT
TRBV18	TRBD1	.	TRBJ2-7	CASSPRTGTRRFLYEQYF	TGTGCCAGCTCACCAAGGACAGGTACCCGCCGATTTCTCTACGAGCAGTACTTC
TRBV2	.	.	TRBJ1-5	CASATPRGNQPQHF	TGTGCCAGCGCTACACCCAGAGGGAATCAGCCCCAGCATTTT
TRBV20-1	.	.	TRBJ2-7	CSASMRDNAIYEQYF	TGCAGTGCTAGTATGCGGGATAATGCCATTTACGAGCAGTACTTC
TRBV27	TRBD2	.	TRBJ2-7	CASRYRLADYEQYF	TGTGCCAGCAGGTATAGACTAGCGGACTACGAGCAGTACTTC
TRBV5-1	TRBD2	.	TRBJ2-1	CASWASGSGDEQFF	TGCGCCAGCTGGGCTAGCGGGAGTGGCGATGAGCAGTTCTTC
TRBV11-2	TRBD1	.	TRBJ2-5	CASSYRGAAETQYF	TGTGCCAGCAGCTACAGGGGCGCCGCCGAGACCCAGTACTTC
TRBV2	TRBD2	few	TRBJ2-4	CASSPSGRKNIQYF	TGTGCCAGCAGTCCTAGCGGGCGCAAAAACATTCAGTACTTC
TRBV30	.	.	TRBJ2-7	CAWSIVASDEQYF	TGTGCCTGGAGTATAGTGGCATCGGACGAGCAGTACTTC
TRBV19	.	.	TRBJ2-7	CASAPTFGARTYEQYF	TGTGCCAGCGCCCCCACATTCGGGGCTCGAACCTACGAGCAGTACTTC
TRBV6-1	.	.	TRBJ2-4	CASRTRRGQIAKNIQYF	TGTGCCAGCAGGACGAGGCGGGGGCAAATAGCCAAAAACATTCAGTACTTC
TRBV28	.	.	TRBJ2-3	CASSFMVGITDTQYF	TGTGCCAGCAGTTTTATGGTGGGAATCACAGATACGCAGTATTTT